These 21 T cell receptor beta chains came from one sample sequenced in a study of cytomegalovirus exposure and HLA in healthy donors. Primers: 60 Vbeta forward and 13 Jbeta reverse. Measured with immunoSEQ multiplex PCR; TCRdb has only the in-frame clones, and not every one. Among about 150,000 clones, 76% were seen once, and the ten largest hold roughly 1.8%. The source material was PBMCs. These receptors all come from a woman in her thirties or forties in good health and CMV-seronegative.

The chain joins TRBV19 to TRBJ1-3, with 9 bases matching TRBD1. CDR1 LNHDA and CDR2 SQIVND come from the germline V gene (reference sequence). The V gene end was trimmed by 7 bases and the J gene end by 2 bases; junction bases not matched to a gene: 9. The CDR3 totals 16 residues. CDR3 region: CASTPGDRAPGNTIYF. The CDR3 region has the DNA TGTGCCAGTACTCCCGGGGACAGGGCGCCTGGAAACACCATATATTTT.

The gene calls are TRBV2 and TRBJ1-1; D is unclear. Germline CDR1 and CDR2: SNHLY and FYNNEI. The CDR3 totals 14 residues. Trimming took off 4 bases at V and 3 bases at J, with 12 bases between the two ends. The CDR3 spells CASSAWQDYTEAFF. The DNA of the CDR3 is TGTGCCAGCAGTGCTTGGCAGGACTACACTGAAGCTTTCTTT.

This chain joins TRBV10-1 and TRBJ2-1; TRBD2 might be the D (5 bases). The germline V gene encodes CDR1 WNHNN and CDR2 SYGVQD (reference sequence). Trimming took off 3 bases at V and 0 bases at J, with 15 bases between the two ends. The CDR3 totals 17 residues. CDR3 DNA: TGCGCCAGCAGTGAAGTATTCCGGGGTAGCTCCTACAATGAGCAGTTCTTC. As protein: CASSEVFRGSSYNEQFF.

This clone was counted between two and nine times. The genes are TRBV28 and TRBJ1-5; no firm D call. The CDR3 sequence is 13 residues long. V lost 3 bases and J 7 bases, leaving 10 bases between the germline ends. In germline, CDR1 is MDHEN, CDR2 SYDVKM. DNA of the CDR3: TGTGCCAGCAGTTTGGTAGCCAGACAGCCCCAGCATTTT. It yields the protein CASSLVARQPQHF.

CDR3 amino acids: CASSDQGSFTDTQYF. The CDR3 DNA reads as TGTGCCAGCAGTGACCAGGGGAGTTTCACAGATACGCAGTATTTT. The chain uses TRBV2 and TRBJ2-3; D perhaps matches TRBD1 (6 bases). Between the trimmed V and J ends, which lost 3 bases and 2 bases, there was a span of 12 bases. The CDR3 totals 15 residues. Germline CDR1 SNHLY, CDR2 FYNNEI.

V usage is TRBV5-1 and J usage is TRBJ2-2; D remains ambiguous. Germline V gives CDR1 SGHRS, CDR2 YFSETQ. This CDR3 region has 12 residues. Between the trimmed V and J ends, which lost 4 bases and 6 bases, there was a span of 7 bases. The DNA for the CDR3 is TGCGCCAGCAGCCTTCTTGCCGGGGAGCTGTTTTTT. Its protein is CASSLLAGELFF.

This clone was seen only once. The CDR3 nucleotides read TGTGCCAGCAGCTGGCCGGGAGATGGCTACACCTTC. It encodes CASSWPGDGYTF. J is TRBJ1-2 and V is TRBV5-5, with no clear D. The CDR3 has 12 residues. Trimming stripped 3 bases from V and 6 bases from J, with 9 bases between. CDR1 is SGHKS, CDR2 YYEKEE, per germline (reference sequence).

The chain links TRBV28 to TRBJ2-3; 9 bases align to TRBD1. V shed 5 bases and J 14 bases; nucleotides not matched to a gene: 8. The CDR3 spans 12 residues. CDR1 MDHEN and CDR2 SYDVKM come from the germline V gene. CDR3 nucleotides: TGTGCCAGCAGTCAGTCCACAGGGGGCACGTATTTT. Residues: CASSQSTGGTYF. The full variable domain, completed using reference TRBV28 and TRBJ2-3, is DVKVTQSSRYLVKRTGEKVFLECVQDMDHENMFWYRQDPGLGLRLIYFSYDVKMKEKGDIPEGYSVSREKKERFSLILESASTNQTSMYLCASSQSTGGTYFGPGTRLTVL.

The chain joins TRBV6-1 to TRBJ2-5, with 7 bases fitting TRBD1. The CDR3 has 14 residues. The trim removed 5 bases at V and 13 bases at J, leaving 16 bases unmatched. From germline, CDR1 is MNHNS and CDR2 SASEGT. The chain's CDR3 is CASSPEAGGIVRYF. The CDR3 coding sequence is TGTGCCAGCAGTCCAGAGGCAGGGGGAATCGTCAGGTACTTC.

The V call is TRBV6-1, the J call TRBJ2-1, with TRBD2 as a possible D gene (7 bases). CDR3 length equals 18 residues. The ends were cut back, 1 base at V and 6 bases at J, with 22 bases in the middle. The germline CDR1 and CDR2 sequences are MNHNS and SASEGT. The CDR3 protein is CASSEVRTGGTMSNEQFF. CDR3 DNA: TGTGCCAGCAGTGAAGTCCGAACGGGGGGCACCATGTCCAATGAGCAGTTCTTC.

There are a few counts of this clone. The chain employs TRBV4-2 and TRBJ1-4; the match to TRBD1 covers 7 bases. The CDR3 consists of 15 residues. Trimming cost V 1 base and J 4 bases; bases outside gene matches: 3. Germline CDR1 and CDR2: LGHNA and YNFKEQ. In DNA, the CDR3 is TGTGCCAGCAGCCAAGTGGGGACAGATAATGAAAAACTGTTTTTT. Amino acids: CASSQVGTDNEKLFF.

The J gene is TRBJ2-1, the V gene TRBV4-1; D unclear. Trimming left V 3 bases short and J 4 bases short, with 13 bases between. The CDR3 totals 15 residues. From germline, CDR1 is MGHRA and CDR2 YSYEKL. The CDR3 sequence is CASSQLALAYNEQFF. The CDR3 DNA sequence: TGCGCCAGCAGCCAGCTCGCCCTGGCATACAATGAGCAGTTCTTC.

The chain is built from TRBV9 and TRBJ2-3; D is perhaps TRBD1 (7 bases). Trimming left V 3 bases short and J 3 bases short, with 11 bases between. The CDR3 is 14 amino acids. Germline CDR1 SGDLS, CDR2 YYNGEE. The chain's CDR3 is CASSDQGGTDTQYF. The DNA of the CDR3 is TGTGCCAGCAGCGACCAGGGGGGTACAGATACGCAGTATTTT.

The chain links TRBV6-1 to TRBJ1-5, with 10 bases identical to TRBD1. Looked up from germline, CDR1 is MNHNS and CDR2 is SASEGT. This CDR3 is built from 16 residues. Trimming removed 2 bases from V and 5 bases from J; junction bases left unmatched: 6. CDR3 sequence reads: CASSELLGQGHQPQHF. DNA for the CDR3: TGTGCCAGCAGTGAATTACTGGGACAGGGGCATCAGCCCCAGCATTTT.

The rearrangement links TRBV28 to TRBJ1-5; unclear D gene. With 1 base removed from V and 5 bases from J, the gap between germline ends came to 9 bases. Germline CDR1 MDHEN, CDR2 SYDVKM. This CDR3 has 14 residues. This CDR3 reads CASSLSQQYQPQHF. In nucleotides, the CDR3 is TGTGCCAGCAGTTTATCCCAACAGTATCAGCCCCAGCATTTT.

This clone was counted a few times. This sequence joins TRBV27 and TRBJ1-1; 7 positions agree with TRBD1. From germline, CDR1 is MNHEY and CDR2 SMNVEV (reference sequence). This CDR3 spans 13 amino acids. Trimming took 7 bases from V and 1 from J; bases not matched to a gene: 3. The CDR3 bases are TGTGCCAGCAACCGACAGGGGAACACTGAAGCTTTCTTT. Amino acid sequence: CASNRQGNTEAFF.

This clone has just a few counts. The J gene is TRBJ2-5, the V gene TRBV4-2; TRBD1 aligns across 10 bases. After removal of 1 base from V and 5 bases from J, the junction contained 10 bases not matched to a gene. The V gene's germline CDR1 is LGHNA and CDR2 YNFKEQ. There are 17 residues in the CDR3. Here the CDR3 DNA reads TGTGCCAGCAGCCAAGTATCCGGACAGGGGGTATCCGAGACCCAGTACTTC. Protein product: CASSQVSGQGVSETQYF.

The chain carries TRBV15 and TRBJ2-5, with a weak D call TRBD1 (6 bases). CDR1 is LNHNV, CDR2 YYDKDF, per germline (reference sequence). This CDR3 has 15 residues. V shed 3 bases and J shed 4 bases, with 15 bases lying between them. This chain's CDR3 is CATSSGTGSGETQYF. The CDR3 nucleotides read TGTGCCACCAGCAGCGGAACAGGGTCAGGAGAGACCCAGTACTTC.

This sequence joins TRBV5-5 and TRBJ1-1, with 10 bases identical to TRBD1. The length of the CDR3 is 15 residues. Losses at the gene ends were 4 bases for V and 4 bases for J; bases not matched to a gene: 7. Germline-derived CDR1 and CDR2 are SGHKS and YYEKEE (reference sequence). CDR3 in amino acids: CASSTRTGGATEAFF. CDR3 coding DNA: TGTGCCAGCAGCACGAGGACAGGGGGGGCCACTGAAGCTTTCTTT.

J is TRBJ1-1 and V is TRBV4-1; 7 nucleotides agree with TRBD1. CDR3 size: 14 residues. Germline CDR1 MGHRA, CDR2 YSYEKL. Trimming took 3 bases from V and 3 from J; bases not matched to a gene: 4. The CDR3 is CASSQETGYTEAFF. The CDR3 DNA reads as TGCGCCAGCAGCCAGGAGACAGGGTACACTGAAGCTTTCTTT.

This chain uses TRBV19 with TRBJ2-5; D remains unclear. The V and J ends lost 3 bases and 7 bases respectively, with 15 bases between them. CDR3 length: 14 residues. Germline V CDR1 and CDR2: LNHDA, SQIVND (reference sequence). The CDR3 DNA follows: TGTGCCAGTAGTATTATGGCCAGCGAGGCGACCCAGTACTTC. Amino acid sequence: CASSIMASEATQYF. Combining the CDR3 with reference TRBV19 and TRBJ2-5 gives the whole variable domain DGGITQSPKYLFRKEGQNVTLSCEQNLNHDAMYWYRQDPGQGLRLIYYSQIVNDFQKGDIAEGYSVSREKKESFPLTVTSAQKNPTAFYLCASSIMASEATQYFGPGTRLLVL.